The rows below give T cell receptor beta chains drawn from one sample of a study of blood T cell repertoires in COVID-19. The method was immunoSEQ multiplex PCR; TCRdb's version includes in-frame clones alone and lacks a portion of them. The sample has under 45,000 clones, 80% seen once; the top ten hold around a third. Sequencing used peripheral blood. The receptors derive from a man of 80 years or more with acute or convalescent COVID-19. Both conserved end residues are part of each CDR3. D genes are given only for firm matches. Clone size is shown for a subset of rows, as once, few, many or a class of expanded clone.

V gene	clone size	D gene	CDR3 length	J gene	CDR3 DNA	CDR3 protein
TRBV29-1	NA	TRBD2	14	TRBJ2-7	TGCAGCGTTGGCCTAGCGGGAGTGTCGAGCGAGCAGTACTTC	CSVGLAGVSSEQYF
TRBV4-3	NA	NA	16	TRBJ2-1	TGCGCCAGCAGCCCGCGTCCTCAGGGGGGTTACAATGAGCAGTTCTTC	CASSPRPQGGYNEQFF
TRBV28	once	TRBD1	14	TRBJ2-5	TGTGCCAGCAGTGGGACAGGTATTGCAGAGACCCAGTACTTC	CASSGTGIAETQYF
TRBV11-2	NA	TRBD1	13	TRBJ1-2	TGTGCCAGCAGCCACAGGACAGGGGGCGGCTACACCTTC	CASSHRTGGGYTF
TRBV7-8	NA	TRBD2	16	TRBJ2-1	TGTGCCAGCAGCCTGGGACTAGCGGGGGGGCCCAGTGAGCAGTTCTTC	CASSLGLAGGPSEQFF
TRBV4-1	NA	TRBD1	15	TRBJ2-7	TGCGCCAGCAGCCAAACAGGGGCAGCCCCCCTCGAGCAGTACTTC	CASSQTGAAPLEQYF
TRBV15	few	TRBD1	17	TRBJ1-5	TGTGCCACCAGCAGAGAATTTTTGGGACAGTTTAATCAGCCCCAGCATTTT	CATSREFLGQFNQPQHF
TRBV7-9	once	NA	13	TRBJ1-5	TGTGCCAGCAGCTTAGTACGGGATTGGCCCCAGCATTTT	CASSLVRDWPQHF
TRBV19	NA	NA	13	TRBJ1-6	TGTGCCAGCACAGGGCCCTATAATTCACCCCTCCACTTT	CASTGPYNSPLHF
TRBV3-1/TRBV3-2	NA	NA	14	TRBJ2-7	TGTGCCAGCAGCCAAGCGACGGGCTCCTACGAGCAGTACTTC	CASSQATGSYEQYF
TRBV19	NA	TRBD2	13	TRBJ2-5	TGTGCCAGTAGTTCGACAGCGGGGGAGACCCAGTACTTC	CASSSTAGETQYF
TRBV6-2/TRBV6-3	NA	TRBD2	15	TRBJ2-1	TGTGCCAGCAGCGGGACTAGCGGGGGGGTCAGTGAGCAGTTCTTC	CASSGTSGGVSEQFF
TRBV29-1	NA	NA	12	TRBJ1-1	TGCAGCGTGGGGGGAGGGGGTAAAGAAGCTTTCTTT	CSVGGGGKEAFF
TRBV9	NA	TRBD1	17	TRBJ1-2	TGTGCCAGCAGCGTAGCCTTGGGACAGGGAAGAAACTATGGCTACACCTTC	CASSVALGQGRNYGYTF
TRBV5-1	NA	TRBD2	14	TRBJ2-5	TGCGCCAGCAGCACTGGGAGGGCTGGAGAGACCCAGTACTTC	CASSTGRAGETQYF
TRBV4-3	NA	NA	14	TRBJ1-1	TGCGCCAGCAGCCAAGTCGGGGGGAACACTGAAGCTTTCTTT	CASSQVGGNTEAFF
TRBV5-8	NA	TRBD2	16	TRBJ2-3	TGTGCCAGCAGCTTGGGTAGCGGGGAAAGCACAGATACGCAGTATTTT	CASSLGSGESTDTQYF
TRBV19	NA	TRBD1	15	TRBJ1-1	TGTGCCAGTAGCCAACAGGGGCGGGGGAACACTGAAGCTTTCTTT	CASSQQGRGNTEAFF
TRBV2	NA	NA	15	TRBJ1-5	TGTGCCACCAATGGCCCCGGGGTGAGCAATCAGCCCCAGCATTTT	CATNGPGVSNQPQHF
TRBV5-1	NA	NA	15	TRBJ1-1	TGCGCCAGCAGCTTGGGGCTCTCTCGGGACACTGAAGCTTTCTTT	CASSLGLSRDTEAFF
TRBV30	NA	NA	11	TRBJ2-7	TGTGCCTGGAGTGCCACAAGCGAGCAGTACTTC	CAWSATSEQYF
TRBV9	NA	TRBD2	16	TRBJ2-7	TGTGCCAGCAGCGTAAGGAGGGCGGGAGGGACCTACGAGCAGTACTTC	CASSVRRAGGTYEQYF
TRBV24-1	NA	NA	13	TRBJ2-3	TGTGCCACCAGTGATACAAACGGAGCGGCGCAGTATTTT	CATSDTNGAAQYF
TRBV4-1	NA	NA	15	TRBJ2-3	TGCGCCAGCAGCCAAGACCCCTCGGTTACAGATACGCAGTATTTT	CASSQDPSVTDTQYF
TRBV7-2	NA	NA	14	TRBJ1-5	TGTGCCAGCAGCCCAAGAGCGGGAAGCCAGCCCCAGCATTTT	CASSPRAGSQPQHF
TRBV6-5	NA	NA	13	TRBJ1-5	TGTGCCAGCAGAATCTATAGCAATCAGCCCCAGCATTTT	CASRIYSNQPQHF
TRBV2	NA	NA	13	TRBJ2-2	TGTGCCAGCAGACTCAGGGCGACCGGGGAGCTGTTTTTT	CASRLRATGELFF
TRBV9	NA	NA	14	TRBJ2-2	TGTGCCAGCAGCGTAGTGACTAACACCGGGGAGCTGTTTTTT	CASSVVTNTGELFF
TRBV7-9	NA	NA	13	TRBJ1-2	TGTGCCAGCACCCCAGACGGAGTCTATGGCTACACCTTC	CASTPDGVYGYTF
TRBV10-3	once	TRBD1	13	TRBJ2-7	TGTGCCATCAGGACACAGGGGGCGGACGAGCAGTACTTC	CAIRTQGADEQYF
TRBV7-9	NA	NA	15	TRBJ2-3	TGTGCCAGCAGCTTAGGGGGCCATAGCACAGATACGCAGTATTTT	CASSLGGHSTDTQYF
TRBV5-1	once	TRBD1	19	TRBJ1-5	TGCGCCAGCAGCCCAGGCTTTTTGACAGGGCCGATGAATGATCAGCCCCAGCATTTT	CASSPGFLTGPMNDQPQHF
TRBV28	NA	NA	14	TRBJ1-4	TGTGCCAGCAGCCCCCAGGGGTTGGGTGAAAAACTGTTTTTT	CASSPQGLGEKLFF
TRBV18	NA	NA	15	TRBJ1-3	TGTGCCAGCTCACCAGCGGTCCCCTCTGGAAACACCATATATTTT	CASSPAVPSGNTIYF
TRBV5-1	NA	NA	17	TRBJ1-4	TGCGCCAGCAGCTACGACACAGGGAGACGAACTAATGAAAAACTGTTTTTT	CASSYDTGRRTNEKLFF
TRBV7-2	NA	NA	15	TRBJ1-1	TGTGCCAGCAGCTTAGTCTCGGGGGGGACAACTGAAGCTTTCTTT	CASSLVSGGTTEAFF
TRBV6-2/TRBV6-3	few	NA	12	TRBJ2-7	TGTGCCAGCAGTCGCACATTAAACGAGCAGTACTTC	CASSRTLNEQYF
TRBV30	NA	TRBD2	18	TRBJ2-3	TGTGCCTGGAGTGTAAAAGCGGGAGGGTCTTGGAGCACAGATACGCAGTATTTT	CAWSVKAGGSWSTDTQYF
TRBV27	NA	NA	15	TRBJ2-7	TGTGCCAGCAGTTTATGGGCACAGGAGCACTACGAGCAGTACTTC	CASSLWAQEHYEQYF
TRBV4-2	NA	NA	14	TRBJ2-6	TGTGCCAGCAGCCAAGAACTGCAGGCCAACGTCCTGACTTTC	CASSQELQANVLTF
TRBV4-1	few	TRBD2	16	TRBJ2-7	TGCGCCAGCAGCCAACCGAGCGGGGGGGCCTTAAACGAGCAGTACTTC	CASSQPSGGALNEQYF
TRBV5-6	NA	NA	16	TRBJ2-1	TGTGCCAGCAGTTCGATACAGGGAAGCTCCTACAATGAGCAGTTCTTC	CASSSIQGSSYNEQFF
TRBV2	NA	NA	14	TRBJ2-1	TGTGCCGGGGGGGGACAGGCGGGAGGGATTGAGCAGTTCTTC	CAGGGQAGGIEQFF
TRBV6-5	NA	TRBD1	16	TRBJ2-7	TGTGCCAGCAGTTCGCAGGGCAGGGGGAGACCCTACGAGCAGTACTTC	CASSSQGRGRPYEQYF
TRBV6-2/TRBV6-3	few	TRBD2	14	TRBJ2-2	TGTGCCAGCAGTTTGGGGGGGGACACCGGGGAGCTGTTTTTT	CASSLGGDTGELFF
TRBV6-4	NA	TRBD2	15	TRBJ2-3	TGTGCCAGCAGTGACGTAGCGGGGGCCAGAGATACGCAGTATTTT	CASSDVAGARDTQYF
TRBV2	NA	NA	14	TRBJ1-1	TGTGCCAGCAGCGGCTGGGTGCAGGACACTGAAGCTTTCTTT	CASSGWVQDTEAFF
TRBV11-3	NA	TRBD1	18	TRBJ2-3	TGTGCCAGCAGCTTCATTCCGCCGCAGGGGGCAGGCACAGATACGCAGTATTTT	CASSFIPPQGAGTDTQYF
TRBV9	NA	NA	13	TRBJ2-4	TGTGCCAGCAGCGTAGATTTGGGGAGCATTCAGTACTTC	CASSVDLGSIQYF
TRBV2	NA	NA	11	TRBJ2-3	TGTGCCAGCAGGATAGCGGCGACGCAGTATTTT	CASRIAATQYF
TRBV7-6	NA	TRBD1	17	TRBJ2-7	TGTGCCAGCAGCTTAATTACAGGAGGCAGGGGGTGGTACGAGCAGTACTTC	CASSLITGGRGWYEQYF
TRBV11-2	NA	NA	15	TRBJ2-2	TGTGCCAGCAGCTTTAACCTAGGGGCGGCCGGGGAGCTGTTTTTT	CASSFNLGAAGELFF
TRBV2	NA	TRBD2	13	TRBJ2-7	TGTGCCAGCAGTCACGGGAGGTCCTACGAGCAGTACTTC	CASSHGRSYEQYF
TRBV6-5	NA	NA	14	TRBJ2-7	TGTGCCAGCAGGGGAACTAGCTCGGGAAACGAGCAGTACTTC	CASRGTSSGNEQYF
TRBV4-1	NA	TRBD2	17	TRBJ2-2	TGCGCCAGCAGCCGGACGGGACTAGCGGGAGGTCCCGGGGAGCTGTTTTTT	CASSRTGLAGGPGELFF
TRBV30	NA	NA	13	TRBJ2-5	TGTGCCTGGAACCCGTGGGGGGAAGAGACCCAGTACTTC	CAWNPWGEETQYF
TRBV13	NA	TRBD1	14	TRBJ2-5	TGTGCCAGCAGCGAAGGGACAGGGCAGGAGACCCAGTACTTC	CASSEGTGQETQYF
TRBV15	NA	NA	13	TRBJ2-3	TGTGCCACCAGCAGAGTAGACACAGATACGCAGTATTTT	CATSRVDTDTQYF